This is a list of T cell receptor beta chains from one sample in a study of blood T cell repertoires in COVID-19. The repertoire was sequenced with immunoSEQ multiplex PCR; TCRdb's copy has only in-frame clones and lacks some. This sample has approximately 400,000 clones, with roughly 90% found just once. Material: peripheral blood. The origin of the receptors is a man aged 40-50 years with acute or convalescent COVID-19. CDR3s leave out the opening cysteine and the closing phenylalanine or tryptophan.

V	CDR3
TRBV2	ASSTGGGYGYT
TRBV27	ASSSFTSESYEQY
TRBV27	ASSLEAYLPLH
TRBV27	ASSWGVNEQF
TRBV12-5	ASGLETGGAYNEQF
TRBV28	ASMDSRGGNDEQF
TRBV4-2	ASSQDVEGGRRNSPLH
TRBV15	ATSYRGTSTDTQY
TRBV2	ASRDRGLARNEQF
TRBV7-2	ASSLSGGAADTQY
TRBV6-6	ASSPRGNNSPLH
TRBV6-4	ASSEQGFGEQY
TRBV27	ASSGGTYEQY
TRBV15	ATSSTFRTGNYGYT
TRBV7-9	ASSSQGDTDTQY
TRBV7-2	ASRRVGGAEGYT
TRBV27	ASSPSTGSNQPQH
TRBV9	ASSVSSGGNQPQH
TRBV19	ASVNPGQGANYGYT
TRBV7-2	ASSLRQAGELF
TRBV9	ASSAGQSNQPQH
TRBV6-5	ASRYTVNYGYT
TRBV5-1	ASMGQLRNTGELF
TRBV6-5	ASSSLAGGLYEQF
TRBV28	ASSLEGATNEKLF
TRBV6-6	ASSVREAWTEAF
TRBV29-1	SVEGWTVTEAF
TRBV30	AWGGRGFIIDYGYT
TRBV24-1	ATSEGGPNSPLH
TRBV19	ASSIAGGNQPQH
TRBV6-2/TRBV6-3	ASSWTAGNEKLF
TRBV7-2	ASSPGGDQPQH
TRBV19	ASSMGRSSGNTIY
TRBV28	ASSLGTGLNYGYT
TRBV7-2	ASSSGLAGPRDTQY
TRBV27	ASSLGQGYTEAF
TRBV6-1	ASSEARLSEAF
TRBV4-3	ASSQSTAGAGDEQY
TRBV29-1	SVDVGGSNQPQH
TRBV11-3	ASSPPGEETQY
TRBV11-3	ASSLAGGRANEQF